The clone carrying this T cell receptor beta chain was seen once. Its antigen is unknown. The data are from a study of cytomegalovirus exposure and HLA in healthy donors. Study outcomes and limitations: Earlier analysis found most TCR beta V segments productive about 87% or about 30% of the time. The likely origin of a cluster of highly shared sequence variants was a sequencing artifact.

Trimming stripped 2 bases from V and 5 bases from J, with 10 bases between. The CDR3 has 13 residues. Germline assignment: CDR1 MNHEY and CDR2 SVGAGI. Use of 60 Vbeta and 13 Jbeta primers characterized the PCR. Clones were sequenced by immunoSEQ multiplex PCR, and TCRdb holds only the in-frame ones, with some missing. The sample has approximately 100,000 clones, 60% to 75% seen once. Sequencing was carried out using PBMCs. This TCR came from a woman aged 40-49 years in good health and CMV-seronegative. The chain joins TRBV6-5 to TRBJ2-7; maybe TRBD2 (5 bases). CDR3 region: CASSYLGGNEQYF. The CDR3 DNA reads as TGTGCCAGCAGTTACCTCGGAGGCAACGAGCAGTACTTC.